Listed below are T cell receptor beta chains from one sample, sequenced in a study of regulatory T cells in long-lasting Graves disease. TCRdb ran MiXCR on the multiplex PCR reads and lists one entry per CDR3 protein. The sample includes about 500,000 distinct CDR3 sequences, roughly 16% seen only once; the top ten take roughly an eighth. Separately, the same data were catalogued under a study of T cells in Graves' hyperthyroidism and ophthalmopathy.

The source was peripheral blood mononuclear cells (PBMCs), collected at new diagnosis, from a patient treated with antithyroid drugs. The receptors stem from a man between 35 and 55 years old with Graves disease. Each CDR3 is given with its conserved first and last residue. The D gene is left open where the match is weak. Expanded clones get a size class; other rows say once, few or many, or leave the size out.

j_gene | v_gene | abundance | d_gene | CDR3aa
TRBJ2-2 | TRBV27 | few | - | CASRAPRGRATGELFF
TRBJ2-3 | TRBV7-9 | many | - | CASSLDGSGYTDTQYF
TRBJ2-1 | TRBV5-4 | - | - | CASSSLAPVTYNEQFF
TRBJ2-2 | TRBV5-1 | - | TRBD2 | CASSTGTSGTGELFF
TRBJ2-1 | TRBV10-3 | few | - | CAISEGQPTGEQFF
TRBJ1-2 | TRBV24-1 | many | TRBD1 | CATSVSGTGVGGYTF
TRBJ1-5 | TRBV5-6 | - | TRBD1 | CASSYGTGIQPQHF
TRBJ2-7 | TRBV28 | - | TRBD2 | CASSLLGLAGLEQYF
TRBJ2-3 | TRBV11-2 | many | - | CASSLDGGRALNTDTQYF
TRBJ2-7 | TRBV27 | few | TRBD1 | CASSLSAGDSSYEQYF
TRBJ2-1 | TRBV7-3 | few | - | CASSQEGSSYNEQFF
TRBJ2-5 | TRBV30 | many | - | CAWSVPPRWETQYF
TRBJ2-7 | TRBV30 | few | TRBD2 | CAWSVSASGPYSYEQYF
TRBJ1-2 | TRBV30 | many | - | CAWSPVNYGYTF
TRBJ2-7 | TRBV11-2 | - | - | CASSLDSARDEQYF
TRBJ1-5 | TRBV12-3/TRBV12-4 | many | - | CASSLTGDGRNQPQHF
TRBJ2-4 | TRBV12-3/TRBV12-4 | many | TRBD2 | CASSQGVSGSIQYF
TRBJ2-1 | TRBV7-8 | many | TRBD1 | CASSRQGGYNEQFF
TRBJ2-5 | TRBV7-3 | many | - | CASSPLAGSQETQYF
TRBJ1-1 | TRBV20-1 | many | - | CSARDGNSYAEAFF
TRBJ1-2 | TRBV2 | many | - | CASTQDRYYGYTF
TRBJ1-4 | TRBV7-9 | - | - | CASSLEYGITATNEKLFF
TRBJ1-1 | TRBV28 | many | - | CASSPYGTDMNTEAFF
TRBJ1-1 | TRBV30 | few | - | CAWSVAEEAFF
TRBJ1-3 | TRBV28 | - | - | CASSPLGVFSSGNTIYF